This TCR beta chain originates from a study of blood T cell repertoires in COVID-19. Study in general: Acute and convalescent COVID-19 samples came from the United States, Italy and Spain. PBMCs, B-cell-depleted T cells, or T cells provided the cDNA or gDNA that made up the material.

CDR1 and CDR2 from the germline V gene are SGHAT and FQNNGV. Trimming stripped 1 base from V and 1 base from J, with 11 bases between. This CDR3 comprises 15 residues. Per the study methods: Reference gene primers were amplified, and this amplification served to estimate nucleated cell counts. Libraries were prepared by immunoSEQ multiplex PCR; TCRdb keeps only in-frame clonotypes and omits some of them. D and trimming were read from the DNA, whereas the V and J calls and clone size are those reported in that table. This table holds 95,000 to 100,000 clones, roughly 80% found once. Sequencing input: peripheral blood. The chain uses TRBV11-2 and TRBJ2-7; D uncertain. The receptor was isolated from a human donor in a cohort sampled during active COVID-19. CDR3 in amino acids: CASSLVTLSSYEQYF. The CDR3 DNA reads TGTGCCAGCAGCTTAGTTACCCTATCTTCCTACGAGCAGTACTTC. The full variable domain, its missing parts supplied by reference TRBV11-2 and TRBJ2-7, is EAGVAQSPRYKIIEKRQSVAFWCNPISGHATLYWYQQILGQGPKLLIQFQNNGVVDDSQLPKDRFSAERLKGVDSTLKIQPAKLEDSAVYLCASSLVTLSSYEQYFGPGTRLTVT.